Described below is a single TCR beta chain sequence and its context. Its antigen is unknown. This entry belongs to a study of shared clonotypes between healthy human individuals. Findings and caveats of the study: Only blood samples were collected, and tissue repertoires likely differ. Among the subsets, naive ones generally showed larger estimated richness than memory ones.

CDR1 and CDR2 from the germline V gene are MNHEY and SVGAGI. The CDR3 spans 14 residues. J lost 6 bases, V lost 6 bases, and 5 bases had no gene match. It was across several immunoSEQ plates that each subset's genomic DNA was evenly split. Sequenced by immunoSEQ multiplex PCR; TCRdb stores in-frame clones only, minus some. This sample has hundreds of thousands of clones, with less than 98% found just once. Input material: naive CD4+ T cells sorted from blood. Subset given: CD45RA+ positively selected. The chain employs TRBV6-5 and TRBJ2-3; 11 nucleotides line up with TRBD2. The sequence derives from a woman aged 30 to 39 in good health. The CDR3 bases are TGTGCCAGCAGCGGACTAGCGGGTAGCGATACGCAGTATTTT. As protein: CASSGLAGSDTQYF.